This record concerns one T cell receptor (beta chain) sequence. This sample stems from a study of blood T cell repertoires in COVID-19. Generated by immunoSEQ multiplex PCR, the TCRdb table keeps only in-frame clones and is missing some. The sample lists 150,000 or so clones, approximately 85% occurring once. The germline CDR1 and CDR2 sequences are SNHLY and FYNNEI. CDR3 length: 15 amino acids. With 6 bases clipped from V and 12 bases from J, the junction kept 12 bases outside the gene matches. The sequenced sample consisted of peripheral blood. The receptor was derived from a man aged 60 to 69 with COVID-19, enrolled during active disease. The chain has TRBV2 and TRBJ1-4; 11 bases are a match to TRBD1. The CDR3 nucleotides are TGTGCCAGCAGGATTACCGGGACAGGGGGTGGGCAACTGTTTTTT. Translation: CASRITGTGGGQLFF.